The sequence of this T cell receptor (beta chain) was determined in a study of patients and donors after allogeneic stem cell transplantation. Trimming pared 5 bases from V and 3 bases from J, leaving 20 bases between. CDR1 is SGHTA and CDR2 is FQGNSA in the germline V gene. This CDR3 has 17 amino acids. Using its own MiXCR run on the RT-PCR reads, TCRdb lists one record per CDR3 protein. The sample lists more than 150,000 distinct CDR3 sequences, around two fifths occurring once. This sequence joins TRBV7-2 and TRBJ1-3; perhaps TRBD1 as D (6 bases). This sequence was found in a human donor who was either an allogeneic HSCT recipient or a stem cell or donor lymphocyte infusion donor (not recorded which). It is not recorded whose cells these are; they may come from a transplant donor. The specimen sequenced was blood, either unsorted or a sorted T cell fraction (not recorded which). The CDR3 DNA follows: TGTGCCAGCAGCCCACAAAGGACAGCATTGGGTGGAAACACCATATATTTT. This sequence encodes CASSPQRTALGGNTIYF.